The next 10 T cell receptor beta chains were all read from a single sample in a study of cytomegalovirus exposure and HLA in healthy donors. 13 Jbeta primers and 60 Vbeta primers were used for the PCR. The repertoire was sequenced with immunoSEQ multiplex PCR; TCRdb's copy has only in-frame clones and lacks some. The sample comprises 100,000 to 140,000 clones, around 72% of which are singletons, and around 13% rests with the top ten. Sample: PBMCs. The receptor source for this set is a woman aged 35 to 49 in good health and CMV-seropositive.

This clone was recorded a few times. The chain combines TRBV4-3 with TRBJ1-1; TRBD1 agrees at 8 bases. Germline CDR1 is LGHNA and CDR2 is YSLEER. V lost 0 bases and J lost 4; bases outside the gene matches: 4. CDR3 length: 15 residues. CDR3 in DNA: TGCGCCAGCAGCCAAGACAGGGGGCAGGGCACTGAAGCTTTCTTT. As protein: CASSQDRGQGTEAFF.

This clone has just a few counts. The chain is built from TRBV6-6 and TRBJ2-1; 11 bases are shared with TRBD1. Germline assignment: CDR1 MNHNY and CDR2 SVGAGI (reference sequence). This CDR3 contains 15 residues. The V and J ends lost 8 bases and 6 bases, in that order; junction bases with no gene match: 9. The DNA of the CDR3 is TGTGCCAGCCAACTTACCGGGACAGGGGGCAATGAGCAGTTCTTC. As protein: CASQLTGTGGNEQFF.

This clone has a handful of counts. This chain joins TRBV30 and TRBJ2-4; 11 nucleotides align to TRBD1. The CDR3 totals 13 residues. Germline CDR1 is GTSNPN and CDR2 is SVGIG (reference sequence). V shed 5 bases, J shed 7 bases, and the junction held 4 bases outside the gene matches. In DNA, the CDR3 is TGTGCCTGGGCCGGGACAGGGGGGAACATTCAGTACTTC. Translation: CAWAGTGGNIQYF.

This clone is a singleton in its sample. The CDR3 sequence: CAWSAPGQNYGYTF. As DNA, the CDR3 is TGTGCCTGGAGTGCTCCGGGACAGAACTATGGCTACACCTTC. This chain uses TRBV30 with TRBJ1-2, with 7 nucleotides matching TRBD1. This CDR3 comprises 14 residues. Looked up from germline, CDR1 is GTSNPN and CDR2 is SVGIG (reference sequence). J lost 2 bases, V lost 1 base, and 4 bases had no gene match.

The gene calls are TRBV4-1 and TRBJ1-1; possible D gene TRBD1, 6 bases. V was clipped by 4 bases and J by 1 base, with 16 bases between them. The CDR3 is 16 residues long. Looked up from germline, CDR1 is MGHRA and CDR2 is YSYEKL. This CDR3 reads CASSPGDRPSNTEAFF. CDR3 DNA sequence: TGCGCCAGCAGCCCAGGGGACCGACCCTCGAACACTGAAGCTTTCTTT.

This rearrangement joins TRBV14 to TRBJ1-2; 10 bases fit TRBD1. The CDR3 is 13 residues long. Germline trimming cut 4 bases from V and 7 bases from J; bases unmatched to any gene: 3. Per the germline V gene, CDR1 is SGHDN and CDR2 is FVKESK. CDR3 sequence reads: CASSLRTGGGYTF. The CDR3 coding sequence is TGTGCCAGCAGCCTACGGACAGGGGGTGGCTACACCTTC.

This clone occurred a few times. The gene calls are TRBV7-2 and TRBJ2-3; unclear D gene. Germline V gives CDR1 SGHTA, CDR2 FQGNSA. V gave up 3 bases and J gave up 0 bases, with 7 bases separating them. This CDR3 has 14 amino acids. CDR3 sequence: CASSLYWSTDTQYF. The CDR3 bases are TGTGCCAGCAGCTTGTACTGGAGCACAGATACGCAGTATTTT.

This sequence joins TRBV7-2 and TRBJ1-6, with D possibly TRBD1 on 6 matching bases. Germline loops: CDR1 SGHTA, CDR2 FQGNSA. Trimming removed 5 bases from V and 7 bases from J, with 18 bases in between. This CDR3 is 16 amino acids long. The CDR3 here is CASSQNPGHDNSPLHF. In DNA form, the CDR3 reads TGTGCCAGCAGCCAAAACCCGGGACACGACAATTCACCCCTCCACTTT. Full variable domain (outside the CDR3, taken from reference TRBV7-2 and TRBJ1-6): GAGVSQSPSNKVTEKGKDVELRCDPISGHTALYWYRQSLGQGLEFLIYFQGNSAPDKSGLPSDRFSAERTGGSVSTLTIQRTQQEDSAVYLCASSQNPGHDNSPLHFGNGTRLTVT.

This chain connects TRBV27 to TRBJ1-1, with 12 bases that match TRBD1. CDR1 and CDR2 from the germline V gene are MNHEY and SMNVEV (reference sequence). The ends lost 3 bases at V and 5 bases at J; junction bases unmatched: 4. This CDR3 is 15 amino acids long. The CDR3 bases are TGTGCCAGCAGTTTTAGGGACAGGGGGCGTACTGAAGCTTTCTTT. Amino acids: CASSFRDRGRTEAFF.

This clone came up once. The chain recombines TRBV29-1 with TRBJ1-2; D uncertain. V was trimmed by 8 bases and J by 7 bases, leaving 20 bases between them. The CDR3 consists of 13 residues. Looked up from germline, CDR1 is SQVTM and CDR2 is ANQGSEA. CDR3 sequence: CSLVDYGRFGYTF. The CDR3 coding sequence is TGCAGCCTCGTAGATTATGGTCGGTTTGGCTACACCTTC.